Included here is one T cell receptor (beta chain) sequence, with context. The data belong to a study of cytotoxic CD8 clonotypes in ibrutinib-treated CLL. Whole-study context: Partial responders about 25, complete 2; approximately 12 progressed and about 14 stayed in remission by median approximately 64 months.

Target depth was 1 in 200,000 to 1 in 1 million T cells, about 10x per clonotype. TCRdb keeps only in-frame clones here, not all; method: immunoSEQ multiplex PCR. The repertoire holds roughly 130,000 clones, roughly 83% seen once, with 10% to 15% in the top ten. This TCR derives from a human donor with chronic lymphocytic leukemia. The material was PBMCs, obtained after 12 months of ibrutinib treatment.

CDR3 sequence (DNA): TGCAGCGTTGAAGGACTTGAACCCTCGAGGTACAATGAGCAGTTCTTC. Encoded protein: CSVEGLEPSRYNEQFF. The gene calls are TRBV29-1 and TRBJ2-1, with D unresolved. Trimming removed 1 base at V and 4 bases at J, with 17 bases between. Germline V gene sequence: CDR1 SQVTM, CDR2 ANQGSEA. The CDR3 has 16 amino acids.